One and the same sample provided the 28 T cell receptor beta chains below, sequenced in a study of blood T cell repertoires in COVID-19. Method: immunoSEQ multiplex PCR; TCRdb's copy keeps in-frame clones and lacks some. This table holds roughly 230,000 clones, around four fifths found once. The specimen was peripheral blood. Receptors were obtained from a man between 40 and 49 years old with active or convalescent COVID-19.

CDR3 sequence reads: CASSYAGTPSYNEQFF. For the CDR3, the DNA is TGTGCCAGCAGTTACGCGGGGACGCCCTCCTACAATGAGCAGTTCTTC. The chain employs TRBV6-2 or TRBV6-3 and TRBJ2-1; TRBD2 might be the D (6 bases). The germline CDR1 and CDR2 sequences are MNHEY and SVGEGT. V shed 2 bases and J shed 0 bases, with 11 bases lying between them. The CDR3 is 16 amino acids.

J is TRBJ2-5 and V is TRBV24-1, with 9 bases aligning to TRBD1. Germline V CDR1 and CDR2: KGHDR, SFDVKD. The J segment lost 4 bases and the V segment lost 5 bases, leaving 10 bases of the junction unmatched. The CDR3 has 16 residues. CDR3 coding DNA: TGTGCCACCAGTGCGGTCTCACAGGGGGCTGGAGAGACCCAGTACTTC. Encoded protein: CATSAVSQGAGETQYF.

The chain couples TRBV4-1 to TRBJ1-3; a possible D gene is TRBD1 (5 bases). CDR1 and CDR2 (germline): MGHRA, YSYEKL. This CDR3 is 17 amino acids long. Between the trimmed V and J ends, which lost 0 bases and 0 bases, there was a span of 12 bases. CDR3: CASSQEEGIYSGNTIYF. As DNA, the CDR3 is TGCGCCAGCAGCCAAGAGGAGGGGATATACTCTGGAAACACCATATATTTT.

The gene calls are TRBV18 and TRBJ2-7, with TRBD1 identical over 11 bases. The CDR3 is 16 residues long. The trim removed 3 bases at V and 6 bases at J, leaving 10 bases unmatched. Germline CDR1 KGHSH, CDR2 LQKENI. DNA of the CDR3: TGTGCCAGCTCACCTAGTCCGGGACAGGGGGGCTCCGAGCAGTACTTC. Amino acids: CASSPSPGQGGSEQYF.

The V gene is TRBV19, the J gene TRBJ1-3; 10 bases are shared with TRBD1. Looked up from germline, CDR1 is LNHDA and CDR2 is SQIVND (reference sequence). The CDR3 sequence is 14 residues long. V lost 9 bases to trimming and J lost 4 bases; unmatched junction nucleotides: 6. The CDR3 DNA follows: TGTGCCAGCCTCGACAGGGGGCGCGGAAACACCATATATTTT. It specifies CASLDRGRGNTIYF.

The J gene is TRBJ1-2, the V gene TRBV19; a weak D match, TRBD1 (5 bases). Germline lookup yields CDR1 LNHDA and CDR2 SQIVND (reference sequence). Trimming left V 3 bases short and J 8 bases short, with 13 bases between. This CDR3 has 13 residues. The DNA of the CDR3 is TGTGCCAGTAGTATTTGGGGCGCAGGAGGCTACACCTTC. Amino acids: CASSIWGAGGYTF.

This chain's CDR3 is CASSQQERQGAYEQYF. The CDR3 DNA follows: TGTGCCAGCAGCCAACAAGAAAGACAGGGGGCCTACGAGCAGTACTTC. V gene TRBV4-2 combines with J gene TRBJ2-7, with 9 bases aligning to TRBD1. J gave up 2 bases and V 2 bases, and 7 bases lay outside the gene matches. Germline assignment: CDR1 LGHNA and CDR2 YNFKEQ. The CDR3 runs 16 residues.

The chain employs TRBV5-5 and TRBJ1-2, with D perhaps matching TRBD1 (5 bases). The CDR3 extends over 13 amino acids. Germline V gene data show CDR1 as SGHKS and CDR2 as YYEKEE (reference sequence). V shed 4 bases and J shed 8 bases, with 15 bases lying between them. CDR3 sequence: CASSRGTGGGYTF. Written as DNA, the CDR3 is TGTGCCAGCAGCAGAGGGACGGGAGGGGGCTACACCTTC.

The V and J genes are TRBV5-8 and TRBJ1-3, with D possibly being TRBD1 (6 bases). V lost 4 bases, J lost 4 bases, and 12 bases lay in between. CDR3 length equals 14 residues. Germline lookup yields CDR1 SGHTS and CDR2 YDEGEE. CDR3 loop: CASSLRGSGNTIYF. In DNA form, the CDR3 reads TGTGCCAGCAGCCTCAGGGGTTCCGGAAACACCATATATTTT.

The rearrangement joins TRBV7-8 to TRBJ2-3, with D maybe TRBD2 (6 bases). Trimming removed 4 bases from V and 2 bases from J, with 7 bases in between. This CDR3 has 13 residues. Germline V lookup: CDR1 SGHVS, CDR2 FQNEAQ. CDR3 in amino acids: CASSSDYTDTQYF. CDR3 DNA: TGTGCCAGCAGCTCGGACTACACAGATACGCAGTATTTT.

This sequence joins TRBV30 and TRBJ1-1, with 7 bases matching TRBD1. Trimming took 2 bases from V and 10 from J; bases not matched to a gene: 7. Germline V gives CDR1 GTSNPN, CDR2 SVGIG (reference sequence). CDR3 length: 12 residues. CDR3 amino acids: CAWSYEGARAFF. The CDR3 nucleotides read TGTGCCTGGAGTTACGAGGGGGCAAGAGCTTTCTTT.

The genes are TRBV2 and TRBJ1-2, with D perhaps matching TRBD1 (6 bases). The V gene's germline CDR1 is SNHLY and CDR2 FYNNEI. Trimming cost V 5 bases and J 0 bases, with 10 bases left between them. The CDR3 has 14 residues. The CDR3 sequence: CASSNQGTNYGYTF. DNA of the CDR3: TGTGCCAGCAGTAACCAGGGGACTAACTATGGCTACACCTTC.

V gene TRBV3-1 (or the pseudogene TRBV3-2) combines with J gene TRBJ1-3; the D is unclear. The ends were cut back, 0 bases at V and 1 base at J, with 7 bases in the middle. The CDR3 is 15 amino acids. The germline gives CDR1 LGHDT, CDR2 YNNKEL (reference sequence). This CDR3 reads CASSQDGRSGNTIYF. CDR3 nucleotide sequence: TGTGCCAGCAGCCAAGATGGCAGGTCTGGAAACACCATATATTTT.

This clone appeared once. Here the CDR3 DNA reads TGTGCCAGCAGTCCCCCAAAAACGACTAGCGGGGGGTTGGGGGAGCTGTTTTTT. This translates into CASSPPKTTSGGLGELFF. The chain links TRBV6-2 or TRBV6-3 to TRBJ2-2; 13 bases agree with TRBD2. V was clipped by 5 bases and J by 8 bases; unmatched bases: 14. CDR1 MNHEY and CDR2 SVGEGT come from the germline V gene. There are 18 residues in the CDR3.

This chain joins TRBV10-3 and TRBJ1-2, with a weak D call TRBD1 (5 bases). Germline V lookup: CDR1 ENHRY, CDR2 SYGVKD. Trimming removed 7 bases at V and 3 bases at J, with 15 bases between. The CDR3 extends over 14 amino acids. In nucleotides, the CDR3 is TGTGCCATCACCCAGGGAGGGCGAGACTATGGCTACACCTTC. Translating it yields CAITQGGRDYGYTF.

The V call is TRBV2, the J call TRBJ1-2; no clear D gene. V was pared by 5 bases and J by 8 bases, with 18 bases between. Per germline, CDR1 SNHLY and CDR2 FYNNEI. This CDR3 is 14 amino acids long. The CDR3 reads CASSPAQASGGYTF. For the CDR3, the DNA is TGTGCCAGCAGTCCGGCCCAGGCGAGTGGAGGCTACACCTTC.

The chain uses TRBV2 and TRBJ2-7; 7 bases agree with TRBD1. Germline CDR1 is SNHLY and CDR2 is FYNNEI. The CDR3 spans 13 residues. Unmatched junction bases numbered 9, after V lost 8 bases and J lost 5 bases. Here the CDR3 reads CASFRGLGNEQYF. The CDR3, as DNA: TGTGCCAGCTTTAGGGGGCTAGGGAACGAGCAGTACTTC.

The genes are TRBV30 and TRBJ1-2; tentatively, D is TRBD1 (6 bases). V dropped 7 bases and J dropped 4 bases, with 13 bases sitting between them. CDR1 is GTSNPN, CDR2 SVGIG, per germline (reference sequence). The CDR3 sequence is 12 residues long. The chain's CDR3 is CASPTGPYGYTF. CDR3 nucleotides: TGTGCCTCCCCGACAGGTCCCTATGGCTACACCTTC. The full variable domain, in which reference TRBV30 and TRBJ1-2 provide the parts outside the CDR3, is SQTIHQWPATLVQPVGSPLSLECTVEGTSNPNLYWYRQAAGRGLQLLFYSVGIGQISSEVPQNLSASRPQDRQFILSSKKLLLSDSGFYLCASPTGPYGYTFGSGTRLTVV.

The chain employs TRBV6-1 and TRBJ2-7, with TRBD2 matching 7 bases. Germline V CDR1 and CDR2: MNHNS, SASEGT. The V gene end was trimmed by 1 base and the J gene end by 0 bases; junction bases not matched to a gene: 3. The CDR3 loop spans 15 amino acids. Here the CDR3 DNA reads TGTGCCAGCAGTGAAGTGGGCGGGAGCTCCTACGAGCAGTACTTC. Amino acids: CASSEVGGSSYEQYF.

The chain employs TRBV11-3 and TRBJ2-7; 7 bases map to TRBD1. This CDR3 has 15 amino acids. J gave up 0 bases and V 5 bases, and 7 bases lay outside the gene matches. Germline loops: CDR1 SGHNT, CDR2 YENEEA. The CDR3 coding sequence is TGTGCCAGCAGCCCGGGACAGATAAACTCCTACGAGCAGTACTTC. Protein product: CASSPGQINSYEQYF.

V and J are TRBV28 and TRBJ1-1; D is unresolved. Trimming cost V 4 bases and J 3 bases, with 12 bases left between them. The germline V gene encodes CDR1 MDHEN and CDR2 SYDVKM. The length of the CDR3 is 14 residues. DNA of the CDR3: TGTGCCAGCAGTTCCCCCGGGGAGCACACTGAAGCTTTCTTT. It specifies CASSSPGEHTEAFF.

The chain links TRBV3-1 (or the pseudogene TRBV3-2) to TRBJ2-3; no firm D call. Between the trimmed V and J ends, which lost 8 bases and 5 bases, there was a span of 14 bases. Germline lookup yields CDR1 LGHDT and CDR2 YNNKEL (reference sequence). CDR3 size: 13 residues. The CDR3 region is CASSVVFRDTQYF. Written as DNA, the CDR3 is TGTGCCAGCTCGGTTGTATTTCGAGATACGCAGTATTTT.

On this clone itself: Different DNA sequences within this sample yield the same CDR3. V gene TRBV9 combines with J gene TRBJ2-1; 9 bases agree with TRBD2. Germline V gives CDR1 SGDLS, CDR2 YYNGEE. V was pared by 0 bases and J by 7 bases, with 5 bases of the junction left unmatched. The CDR3 spans 15 residues. The CDR3: CASSVGGRARNEQFF. The CDR3 coding sequence is TGTGCCAGCAGCGTAGGCGGGAGGGCCCGGAATGAGCAGTTCTTC.

This clone was seen only once. The gene calls are TRBV19 and TRBJ2-2; 7 bases are a match to TRBD2. In germline, CDR1 is LNHDA, CDR2 SQIVND (reference sequence). With 7 bases clipped from V and 5 bases from J, the junction kept 10 bases outside the gene matches. CDR3 length: 15 amino acids. CDR3 amino acids: CASIGAGTATGELFF. CDR3 coding DNA: TGTGCCAGTATTGGAGCGGGGACGGCTACCGGGGAGCTGTTTTTT.

This clone turned up a few times. V gene TRBV2 combines with J gene TRBJ1-1; D may be TRBD1 (5 bases). Germline V CDR1 and CDR2: SNHLY, FYNNEI. The CDR3 has 19 residues. V lost 6 bases and J 0 bases, leaving 26 bases between the germline ends. The CDR3 sequence: CASREARSIGGRLNTEAFF. The CDR3 nucleotides read TGTGCCAGCAGGGAGGCCCGGTCCATTGGGGGGAGGTTGAACACTGAAGCTTTCTTT.

The V and J genes are TRBV3-1 (or the pseudogene TRBV3-2) and TRBJ1-2; no firm D call. The CDR3 is 14 residues long. Germline CDR1 is LGHDT and CDR2 is YNNKEL (reference sequence). The CDR3 is CPSVWVGANYGYTF. The CDR3 DNA reads TGTCCCTCGGTATGGGTAGGAGCTAACTATGGCTACACCTTC.

The rearrangement links TRBV30 to TRBJ1-2; 9 positions agree with TRBD1. Trimming cost V 3 bases and J 2 bases; bases outside gene matches: 4. The CDR3 spans 14 residues. Germline CDR1 reads GTSNPN; CDR2 reads SVGIG (reference sequence). The CDR3 reads CAWRGQGSNYGYTF. CDR3 DNA sequence: TGTGCCTGGAGGGGACAGGGTTCCAACTATGGCTACACCTTC.

This clone has a handful of counts. The chain employs TRBV9 and TRBJ1-1; TRBD1 matches at 8 bases. The CDR3 contains 14 residues. V was clipped by 0 bases and J by 13 bases; unmatched bases: 11. Germline V gives CDR1 SGDLS, CDR2 YYNGEE. The CDR3 coding sequence is TGTGCCAGCAGCGTAGCTACCGCGACAGGGGATGTTTTCTTT. Amino acid sequence: CASSVATATGDVFF.